The 6 T cell receptor beta chains in this list originate from one sample, sequenced in a study of sequential checkpoint blockade in melanoma. Sequencing was performed with immunoSEQ multiplex PCR; in TCRdb, only in-frame clones are kept and a portion is missing. The table has around 11,000 clones, 60% to 80% seen once. Regarding treatment: randomized to nivolumab then ipilimumab (arm A) or the reverse (arm B). The sample consisted of CD8+ T cells sorted from blood (inferred from file names), taken from a patient given nivolumab and ipilimumab in sequence. The receptors were gathered from a human donor with melanoma.

The chain has TRBV7-9 and TRBJ2-5, with 8 bases that match TRBD1. This CDR3 has 15 residues. J lost 5 bases, V lost 1 base, and 6 bases had no gene match. Looked up from germline, CDR1 is SEHNR and CDR2 is FQNEAQ (reference sequence). The CDR3 region is CASSLVARGQETQYF. The CDR3, as DNA: TGTGCCAGCAGCTTAGTGGCCAGGGGGCAGGAGACCCAGTACTTC. The full variable domain, completed using reference TRBV7-9 and TRBJ2-5, is DTGVSQNPRHKITKRGQNVTFRCDPISEHNRLYWYRQTLGQGPEFLTYFQNEAQLEKSRLLSDRFSAERPKGSFSTLEIQRTEQGDSAMYLCASSLVARGQETQYFGPGTRLLVL.

This chain joins TRBV7-8 and TRBJ2-5; 9 bases map to TRBD2. V was clipped by 2 bases and J by 4 bases; unmatched bases: 14. Germline V gene sequence: CDR1 SGHVS, CDR2 FQNEAQ. The length of the CDR3 is 18 residues. CDR3 in DNA: TGTGCCAGCAGCTTATCAGGGGAGACTAGCGGAGGAGGAGAGACCCAGTACTTC. It encodes CASSLSGETSGGGETQYF.

This clone occurred a few times. The chain carries TRBV7-2 and TRBJ1-5, with TRBD1 matching over 9 bases. The trim removed 5 bases at V and 2 bases at J, leaving 7 bases unmatched. The CDR3 is 16 residues long. Germline CDR1 SGHTA, CDR2 FQGNSA. For the CDR3, the DNA is TGTGCCAGCAGCCACGGACAGGGGATGCGCAATCAGCCCCAGCATTTT. As protein: CASSHGQGMRNQPQHF.

V gene TRBV19 combines with J gene TRBJ2-3, with D possibly being TRBD1 (6 bases). The V end was cut by 5 bases, the J end by 2 bases, with 14 bases between. The CDR3 is 15 residues long. Germline lookup yields CDR1 LNHDA and CDR2 SQIVND (reference sequence). This CDR3 is CASSSTGFDTDTQYF. The CDR3 DNA reads TGTGCCAGTAGTTCGACAGGATTTGACACAGATACGCAGTATTTT.

This clone is medium-sized. The gene calls are TRBV6-5 and TRBJ2-7; 9 bases map to TRBD1. The J segment lost 2 bases and the V segment lost 6 bases, leaving 8 bases of the junction unmatched. The CDR3 extends over 15 amino acids. Germline V lookup: CDR1 MNHEY, CDR2 SVGAGI. The CDR3: CASSVDRGITYEQYF. In nucleotides, the CDR3 is TGTGCCAGCAGCGTTGACAGGGGGATCACCTACGAGCAGTACTTC.

This clone showed up just a few times. This rearrangement joins TRBV7-9 to TRBJ2-5; TRBD1 aligns across 7 bases. The CDR3 is 15 amino acids. Germline CDR1 reads SEHNR; CDR2 reads FQNEAQ (reference sequence). With 6 bases clipped from V and 1 base from J, the junction kept 8 bases outside the gene matches. In DNA form, the CDR3 reads TGTGCCAGCAGGGGACAGTTAACCAGCCAAGAGACCCAGTACTTC. Translating it yields CASRGQLTSQETQYF.